This T cell receptor beta chain came from a study of blood T cell repertoires in COVID-19. Study in general: In each case, the material was cDNA or gDNA derived from T cells, B-cell-depleted T cells, or PBMCs.

Some clones are missing from TCRdb's copy, which holds only in-frame ones; the method was immunoSEQ multiplex PCR. This table holds about 100,000 clones, 80% to 90% found once. This CDR3 has 17 amino acids. Trimming shortened V by 1 base and J by 0 bases, and 13 bases separated the two germline ends. CDR1 and CDR2 (germline): MNHEY, SVGEGT. Sequencing was carried out using peripheral blood. The rearrangement links TRBV6-2 or TRBV6-3 to TRBJ2-1, with a weak D call TRBD2 (6 bases). This receptor was obtained from a human donor in a cohort sampled during active COVID-19. The CDR3 protein is CASSYLGGGSSYNEQFF. The CDR3 coding sequence is TGTGCCAGCAGTTACTTGGGGGGAGGCAGCTCCTACAATGAGCAGTTCTTC.